This T cell receptor (beta chain) was documented in a study of T cells after yellow fever vaccination. For the study at large: Low-cell-number fractions were prepared with SMART-Seq v4 Ultra Low Input.

A process of 5'RACE template switching, which added a universal primer site and UMIs, was used to make TCR cDNA. TCRdb reanalysed the 5' RACE reads using MiXCR and keeps one entry per CDR3 protein. This sample has about 580,000 distinct CDR3 sequences; around 17% occur once, and the top ten carry approximately 15%. This clonotype has only a few counts. The target antigen is unknown. Points from the study as a whole: Weaker overall was a secondary response that nonetheless peaked faster, on day 5 versus 15.

V dropped 10 bases and J dropped 7 bases, with 16 bases sitting between them. The length of the CDR3 is 12 residues. Sequences were derived from PBMCs, sampled about 5 days after the first yellow fever vaccination. The receptor was derived from a man aged 18 to 35 who received the YFV17D yellow fever vaccine. J is TRBJ1-2 and V is TRBV12-3 or TRBV12-4, with D unclear. The CDR3 DNA sequence: TGTGCCATCACTTACGCTTCCCTTGGCTACACCTTC. Amino acids: CAITYASLGYTF.